This TCR beta chain comes out of a study of response to subunit inactivated influenza vaccine. Germline V gives CDR1 MGHRA, CDR2 YSYEKL. The CDR3 is made up of 15 amino acids. Germline trimming cut 2 bases from V and 3 bases from J; bases unmatched to any gene: 3. This clonotype has only a few counts. Its antigen is currently unknown. TCRdb recomputed calls from the RT-PCR reads with MiXCR, one row per CDR3 protein. The profile covers about 190,000 distinct CDR3 sequences, with over 13% appearing a single time and under 30% taken by the ten largest. Findings and limits, study-wide: Authors suggested each seasonal influenza vaccination recruits few new T cells.

The V call is TRBV4-1, the J call TRBJ1-4, with TRBD1 identical over 7 bases. The clonotype originates from a man in his forties or fifties who received an inactivated influenza vaccine. Sequenced here: CD8+ T cells sorted from PBMCs, sampled more than 4 days after vaccination. CDR3 region: CASSQMQGANEKLFF. In nucleotides, the CDR3 is TGCGCCAGCAGCCAAATGCAGGGGGCTAATGAAAAACTGTTTTTT.